This entry concerns a single TCR beta chain. Its antigen is not yet known. The input lacks base qualities; no much larger clone sits a single base away. The sample comes from a study of OX40 agonist ivuxolimab in advanced cancers. Study-wide context: Ivuxolimab was a fully human IgG2 agonistic monoclonal antibody targeting the costimulatory receptor OX40 (CD134). Intravenous ivuxolimab was administered to patients every 2 weeks at six dose levels: 0.01, 0.1, 0.3, 1.5, 3 and 10 mg/kg. Of the approximately 50 dose-escalation patients, hepatocellular carcinoma was present in about 20, melanoma in roughly 15, renal cell carcinoma in 9 and head and neck cancer in 9. In the dose-escalation cohort, nearly 85% of patients were male, and the mean age was approximately 60 years with a range of about 20 to 90. Prior anti-PD-1, anti-PD-L1 or anti-CTLA-4 therapy was permitted, and checkpoint inhibitors had been received by roughly 42% of dose-escalation patients. Three dose-escalation patients achieved partial responses, one with hepatocellular carcinoma and two with cutaneous melanoma. The purpose of peripheral TCRbeta sequencing was to test whether ivuxolimab changed TCR sequence diversity and led to clonal T-cell expansion. The paper reports the monotherapy dose-escalation portion (N ≈ 50 patients) of the phase I ivuxolimab trial.

Genomic DNA was extracted from sorted cells for sequencing of the TCRbeta CDR3 region. TCRbeta CDR3 regions were sequenced using the immunoSEQ Assay. This immuneACCESS table, as held by TCRdb, lists in-frame sequences with V and J called but not all clones. Of the missing ones, under half trace to an unresolved V gene in checked studies; the others have no known cause. Within this sample are roughly 20,000 clones, with 75% to 85% of them counted one time only. Of the sample, around 3.1% falls within the top ten clones. Patients with autoimmune disease history or receiving systemic immunosuppression were excluded from the trial. Peripheral blood for TCR sequencing was drawn from every dose cohort at baseline, at cycle 4 day 1 and at cycle 7 day 1. The samples were drawn from a first-in-human, open-label, multicenter phase I dose-escalation trial of ivuxolimab. Adults with locally advanced or metastatic head and neck squamous cell, hepatocellular, melanoma or renal cell carcinoma were enrolled in the trial. Before TCR sequencing, CD4+ T cells and CD8+ T cells from peripheral blood were sorted into separate populations.

Study-wide findings and limitations: After ivuxolimab, more expanded clones were found on average in CD8+ T cells than in CD4+ T cells. Low levels of normalized T-cell clonal expansion were also seen in some patients who did not respond. In partial responders in the 0.1-3.0 mg/kg groups, normalized peripheral clonal expansion was found to be among the lowest, especially among CD8+ T cells. The antigen specificity of the peripheral T cells that underwent clonal expansion was not determined. At doses of 0.1 to 3.0 mg/kg, clonal expansion of both CD4+ and CD8+ T cells in blood was seen between baseline and week 6.

V has 6 bases trimmed and J has 4 bases trimmed; junction bases matching no gene number 2. Counted from cysteine to phenylalanine, this CDR3 has 13 amino acids. The read is trimmed to its CDR3 DNA, 39 bases read in frame from base 1. From a lookup of the germline V gene, CDR1 and CDR2 are SNHLY and FYNNEI. Sequencing used CD4+ or CD8+ T cells sorted from blood, obtained in a trial of the OX40 agonist ivuxolimab. Recombination linked TRBV2 to TRBJ1-4, and 7 junction bases match TRBD1. This receptor was obtained from an adult with an advanced solid tumor such as melanoma, head and neck, liver or kidney cancer. CDR3 protein: CASSWDSNEKLFF. The DNA sequence is TGTGCCAGCAGCTGGGACAGTAATGAAAAACTGTTTTTT.